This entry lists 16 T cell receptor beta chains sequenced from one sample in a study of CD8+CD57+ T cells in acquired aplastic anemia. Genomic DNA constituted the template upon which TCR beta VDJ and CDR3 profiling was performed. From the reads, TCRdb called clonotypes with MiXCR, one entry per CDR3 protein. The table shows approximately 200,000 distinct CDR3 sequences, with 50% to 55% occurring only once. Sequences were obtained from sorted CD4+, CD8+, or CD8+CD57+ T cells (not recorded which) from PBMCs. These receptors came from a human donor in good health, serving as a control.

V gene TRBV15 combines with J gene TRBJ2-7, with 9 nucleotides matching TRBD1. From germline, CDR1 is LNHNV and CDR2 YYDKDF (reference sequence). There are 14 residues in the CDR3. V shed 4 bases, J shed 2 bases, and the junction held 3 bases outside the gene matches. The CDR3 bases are TGTGCCACCAGCACCGGGACAGGGACCTACGAGCAGTACTTC. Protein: CATSTGTGTYEQYF.

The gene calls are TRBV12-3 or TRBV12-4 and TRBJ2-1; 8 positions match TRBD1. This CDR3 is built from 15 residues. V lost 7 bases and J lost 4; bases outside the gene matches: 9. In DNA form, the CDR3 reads TGTGCCAGCACCCCAACAGGGGGGACGTACAATGAGCAGTTCTTC. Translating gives CASTPTGGTYNEQFF.

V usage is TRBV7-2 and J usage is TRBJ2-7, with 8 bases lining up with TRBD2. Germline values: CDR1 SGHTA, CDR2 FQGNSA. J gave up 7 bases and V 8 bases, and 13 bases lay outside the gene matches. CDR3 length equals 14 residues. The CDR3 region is CASSKGVSGGEQYF. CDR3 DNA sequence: TGTGCCAGCTCTAAGGGGGTTTCGGGAGGGGAGCAGTACTTC.

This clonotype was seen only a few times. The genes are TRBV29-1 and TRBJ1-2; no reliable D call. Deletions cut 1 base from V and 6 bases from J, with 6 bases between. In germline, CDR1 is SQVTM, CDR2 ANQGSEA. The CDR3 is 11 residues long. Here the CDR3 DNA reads TGCAGCGTTGAAGGCATTGATGGCTACACCTTC. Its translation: CSVEGIDGYTF.

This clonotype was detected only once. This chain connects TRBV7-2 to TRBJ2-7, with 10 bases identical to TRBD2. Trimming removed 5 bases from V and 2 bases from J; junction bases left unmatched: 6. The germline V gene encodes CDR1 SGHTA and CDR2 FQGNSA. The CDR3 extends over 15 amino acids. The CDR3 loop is CASSRNSGGAYEQYF. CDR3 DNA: TGTGCCAGCAGCCGTAACAGCGGGGGGGCCTACGAGCAGTACTTC.

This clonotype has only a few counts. The DNA for the CDR3 is TGTGCCAGCAGCCCCACTAGCGGGGGGTCCTATACGCAGTATTTT. Protein sequence: CASSPTSGGSYTQYF. The rearrangement joins TRBV6-5 to TRBJ2-3, with TRBD2 matching 12 bases. Germline V lookup: CDR1 MNHEY, CDR2 SVGAGI. The V segment lost 6 bases and the J segment 7 bases; nucleotides outside the gene matches: 8. The CDR3 totals 15 residues.

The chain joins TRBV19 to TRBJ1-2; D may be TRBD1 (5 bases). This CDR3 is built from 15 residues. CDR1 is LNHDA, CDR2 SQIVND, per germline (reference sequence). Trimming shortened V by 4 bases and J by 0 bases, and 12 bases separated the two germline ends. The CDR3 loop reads CASSTDPTANYGYTF. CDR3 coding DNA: TGTGCCAGTAGTACCGACCCGACAGCTAACTATGGCTACACCTTC.

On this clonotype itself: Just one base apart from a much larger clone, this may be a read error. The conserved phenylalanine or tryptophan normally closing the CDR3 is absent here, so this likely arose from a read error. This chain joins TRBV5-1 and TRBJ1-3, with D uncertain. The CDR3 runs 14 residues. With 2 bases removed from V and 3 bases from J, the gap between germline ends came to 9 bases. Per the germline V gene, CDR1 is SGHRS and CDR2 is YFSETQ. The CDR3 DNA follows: TGCGCCAGCAGCTTCTCTACGGTTGGAAACACCATATATCTT. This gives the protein CASSFSTVGNTIYL.

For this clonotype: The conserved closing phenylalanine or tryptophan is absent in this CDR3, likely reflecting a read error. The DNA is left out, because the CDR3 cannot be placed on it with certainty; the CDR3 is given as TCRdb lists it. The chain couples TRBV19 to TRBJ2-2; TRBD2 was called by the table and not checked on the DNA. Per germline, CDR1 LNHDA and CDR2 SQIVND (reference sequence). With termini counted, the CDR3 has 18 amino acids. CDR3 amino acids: CASSILGLAGGNTGELFS.

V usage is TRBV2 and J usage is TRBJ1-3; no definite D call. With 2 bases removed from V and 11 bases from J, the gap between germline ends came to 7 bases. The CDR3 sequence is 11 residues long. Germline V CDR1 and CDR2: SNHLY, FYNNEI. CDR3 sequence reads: CASSEYEPIYF. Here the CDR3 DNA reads TGTGCCAGCAGTGAATACGAACCCATATATTTT.

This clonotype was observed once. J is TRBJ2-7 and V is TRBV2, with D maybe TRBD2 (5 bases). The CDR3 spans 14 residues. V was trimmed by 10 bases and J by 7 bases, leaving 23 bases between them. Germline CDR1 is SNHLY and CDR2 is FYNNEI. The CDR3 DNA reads TGTGCCACCCCCGGGGAGAGCTCCTACAATGAGCAGTACTTC. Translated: CATPGESSYNEQYF.

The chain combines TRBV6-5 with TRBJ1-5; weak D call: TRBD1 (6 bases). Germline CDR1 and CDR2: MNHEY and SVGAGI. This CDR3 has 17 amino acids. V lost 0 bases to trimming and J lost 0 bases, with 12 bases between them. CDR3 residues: CASSYSGGVCSNQPQHF. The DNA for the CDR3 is TGTGCCAGCAGTTACTCGGGGGGCGTGTGTAGCAATCAGCCCCAGCATTTT.

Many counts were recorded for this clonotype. The CDR3 is CAISEGTGDSPLHF. The CDR3, as DNA: TGTGCCATCAGTGAGGGGACAGGGGATTCACCCCTCCACTTT. The chain uses TRBV10-3 and TRBJ1-6; 10 positions agree with TRBD1. Trimming removed 2 bases from V and 8 bases from J; junction bases left unmatched: 0. CDR3 length: 14 amino acids. Germline V CDR1 and CDR2: ENHRY, SYGVKD.

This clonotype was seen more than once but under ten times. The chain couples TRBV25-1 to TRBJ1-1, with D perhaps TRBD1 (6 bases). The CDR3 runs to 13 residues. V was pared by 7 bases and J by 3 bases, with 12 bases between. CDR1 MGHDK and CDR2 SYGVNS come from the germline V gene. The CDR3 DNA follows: TGTGCCAGCACTCAGGCAGGGGACACTGAAGCTTTCTTT. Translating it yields CASTQAGDTEAFF.

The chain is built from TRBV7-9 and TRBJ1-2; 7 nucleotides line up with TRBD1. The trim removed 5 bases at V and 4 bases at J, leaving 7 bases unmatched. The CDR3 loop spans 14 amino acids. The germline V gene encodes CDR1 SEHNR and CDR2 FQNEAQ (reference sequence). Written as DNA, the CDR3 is TGTGCCAGCAGCCTGGCCGGGACAGCCTATGGCTACACCTTC. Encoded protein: CASSLAGTAYGYTF.

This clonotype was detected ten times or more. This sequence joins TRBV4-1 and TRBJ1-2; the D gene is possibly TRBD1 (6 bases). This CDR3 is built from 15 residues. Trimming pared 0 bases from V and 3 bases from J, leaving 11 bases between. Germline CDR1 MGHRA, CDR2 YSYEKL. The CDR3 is CASSQDNREDYGYTF. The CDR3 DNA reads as TGCGCCAGCAGCCAAGATAACAGGGAGGACTATGGCTACACCTTC.